This T cell receptor (beta chain) was sequenced for a study of cytomegalovirus exposure and HLA in healthy donors (dated by TCRdb to about 2017). Broadly, across the study: According to an earlier analysis of 550 to 700 of the donors, about 179 million T cells yielded roughly 110 million unique TCR beta sequences and around 300 Gb of sequence data. An early release that covered about 600 HLA-typed donors contained around 300 gigabases of sequencing data and tens of millions of unique TCR sequences. Of the roughly 400 genotyped donors, 65% to 90% were placed in the genetic ancestry cluster associated with self-reported Caucasian donors. The study aimed to test whether cataloging public T cell receptors could reveal signatures of past pathogen exposure. The T cell repertoires of some 700 subjects were profiled by immunosequencing and related to cytomegalovirus serostatus. Besides the first cohort of roughly 660 subjects, a separate validation cohort made up of around 120 different subjects was used. To predict cytomegalovirus infection status, the study combined high-throughput TCR immunosequencing, statistical association of individual TCRs with disease status, and machine learning. A later analysis re-examined previously published TCR beta repertoires from just over 650 donors and added high-resolution HLA genotyping to investigate patterns of TCR occurrence. The later analysis used no new phenotypic data to find candidate immune exposures, relying instead on TCR beta sequences and their occurrence across donors. In an earlier analysis of more than 550 of the donors, high-throughput TCR beta sequencing was used to judge whether each TCR beta V gene segment behaved as functional or pseudogenic. Alongside the repertoire data, information on donor age, sex, ethnicity and CMV serostatus was compiled. A later genetic analysis took genome-wide SNP genotypes for about 65% of the 666 donors and used that subset as a discovery cohort. Every discovery cohort repertoire had been produced on one sequencing platform. Both class I and class II loci were covered by HLA typing, at four-digit resolution. The number of typed donors differed by locus: roughly 629-640 for A, B, C, DRB1 and DQB1; 500 to 550 for DQA1; 606 for DPA1; and around 490 for DPB1. Roughly 5 DR-DQ haplotypes were handled as single units for association and clustering because linkage in the cohort was strong. Among about 360 genotyped donors of the cohort, an average of around 240,000 unique TCR beta nucleotide sequences were sequenced per donor, around 20% of them non-productive. Broader findings and caveats from the paper: Specific HLA alleles were associated with around 18,000 TCR beta sequences at a false discovery rate of 0.05 in a later analysis. An earlier analysis of approximately 540 of the donors showed that most TCR beta V segments appeared in productive rearrangements either about 87% or about 30% of the time, which broadly matched IMGT annotations. Because HLA typing was unavailable for some donors at each locus, only the typed subset was used in association tests. In a later genetic analysis, fewer N-insertions in productive TCRs were reported among donors in an Asian-associated ancestry cluster than the roughly 700-donor mean. Correlated functional status among segregating V segments might reflect linkage disequilibrium, but an unknown experimental factor could not be ruled out. V-gene and J-gene trimming of TCR beta chains was associated with a missense DCLRE1C variant in a later genetic analysis, and the association was replicated in an independent cohort. Several of the top co-occurrence clusters appeared to be linked to parvovirus B19, influenza, CMV and Epstein-Barr virus, according to a later analysis. A cluster of highly shared sequence variants was judged likely to be a technical artifact of the sequencing pipeline. While some public TCRs were present in many individuals, most TCR sequences turned up only very rarely across donors. According to a later analysis, TCR association rates differed among HLA loci, with DRB1 alleles showing the most associated TCRs and HLA-C alleles showing the fewest. In vitro tests confirmed that three of the cytomegalovirus-associated TCR beta chains recognize cytomegalovirus antigens. Strong co-occurrence of HLA alleles, especially DR and DQ, made assigning TCR associations to individual alleles difficult. A later analysis found that HLA-associated TCR beta chains were more clonally expanded and had lower generation probabilities than equally common non-associated chains. Around 16 rarely observed V segments, including chromosome 9 orphons, were excluded from the earlier analysis of several hundred of the donors because counts were too low. Some IMGT-functional V segments, including TRBV6-2 and TRBV6-3, could not be distinguished by the 87-base-pair reads and were therefore excluded. The cohort was sequenced for TCR beta chains only, and without alpha or paired-chain data the features that could be detected were limited. According to a later analysis, most CMV-associated TCR beta chains appeared to be HLA-restricted, and the HLA associations seemed to be driven largely by CMV exposure. According to the authors, the approach could potentially be generalized to other disease states and immunological phenotypes. The study listed 164 TCR beta chains as associated with cytomegalovirus. A further reported finding was that TCR beta sequences accurately predicted the HLA-A and HLA-B alleles for most subjects in the first cohort. Cytomegalovirus status was reported to be diagnosed by the classifier with high specificity and sensitivity in both the original and validation cohorts. The only immune exposure information available for the cohort was CMV serostatus. Presence/absence analyses assumed roughly uniform sequencing depth across donors, an assumption that may not hold.

V sheds 0 bases and J sheds 10 bases, leaving 6 bases between their ends. Taken from the germline V gene (reference sequence), the CDR1 and CDR2 loops are DFQATT and SNEGSKA. The CDR3 holds 10 amino acids from the cysteine to the phenylalanine. Of all the DNA, just the CDR3 is kept, 30 bases in frame from base 1. The receptor library was made with the immunoSEQ multiplex PCR assay. For the multiplex PCR, a mixture combining 60 forward primers for TCR Vbeta segments and 13 reverse primers for TCR Jbeta segments was used. The CDR3 region of rearranged TCR beta genes was amplified from genomic DNA with a multiplex PCR assay. On the Illumina HiSeq System, the amplified TCR beta libraries were sequenced as 87-base-pair reads. In the paper's pipeline: In a later analysis, about 80 million unique TCR beta chains were counted across the approximately 670 repertoires, and roughly 11 million of these chains were shared by at least two donors. Raw reads were error-corrected and collapsed into unique sequences with a nearest-neighbor algorithm that merged closely related sequences to remove PCR and sequencing errors. Alignment of CDR3 sequences to IMGT reference sequences was used to assign V, D and J gene segments. Each retained sequence needed at least a six-nucleotide match to both a V gene segment and a J gene segment. Rearrangements were called productive when the CDR3 lacked stop codons and stayed in frame with V and J; all others were non-productive. Following IMGT convention, CDR3 was defined as the stretch from the second conserved V-encoded cysteine up to the conserved J-encoded phenylalanine. The earlier analysis of 500 to 650 of the donors excluded any sequence lacking an unambiguous match to a single V gene segment. In an earlier analysis of a few hundred of the donors, V segments were called functional above 56.7% productive rearrangements and were called segregating when the between-donor standard deviation exceeded 5%. A statistical classification framework was built for diagnosing cytomegalovirus status from the catalog of TCR beta chain sequences. A later analysis assigned V and J genes by comparing TCR nucleotide sequences with IMGT/GENE-DB human TR gene sequences. A later analysis assigned CDR3 sequences and most-parsimonious VDJ recombination scenarios with the TCRdist pipeline. A later analysis defined each TCR beta chain by its CDR3 amino acid sequence plus V-gene family, and excluded reads lacking a unique V-gene family. A later analysis removed several hundred highly shared, low-generation-probability nucleotide sequences to deal with suspected cross-contamination and a sequencing artifact. A later analysis calculated a clonal expansion index for each public chain from normalized within-repertoire ranks of inferred template counts. In a later analysis, generation probabilities were computed with a VDJ recombination model fitted to out-of-frame rearrangements, and the resulting probabilities were checked against IGoR. Hypergeometric tests were used in a later analysis to score TCR-TCR, TCR-HLA and TCR-CMV co-occurrence, with a repertoire-size bias correction applied to the TCR pairs. To estimate false discovery rates, a later analysis permuted the HLA or CMV assignments 20 times. In a later analysis, co-occurring TCRs were grouped using DBSCAN, and TCRdist sequence similarity was added for clustering within HLA-allele-positive subsets. For co-occurrence clustering, repertoires with fewer than 30,000 or more than 120,000 public chains were excluded, along with four to six repertoires with anomalous nucleotide sharing. TCRdb obtained this table from immuneACCESS and retained in-frame rearrangements with V and J assigned. These tables miss some clones; where compared with another copy, unresolved V genes account for less than half of the shortfall, and the remainder is unexplained. For V, J and clone size, that table is used; D and trimming come from the DNA. The sample table records 110,000 to 150,000 clones; approximately 80% of these occur just once. Clones ranked in the top ten supply 8.8% of the sample.

The cohort consisted of 650 to 700 healthy bone marrow donors. All cohort members were sampled while nominally healthy, although unrecorded immune exposures were likely present. The donor was CMV seropositive and belonged to the group of around 300 seropositive cohort members. Each donor provided a peripheral blood sample, and peripheral blood mononuclear cells were used for TCR beta sequencing. Genomic DNA extraction from the blood cell samples was performed with the Qiagen DNeasy Blood Extraction Kit. Turning to this clone: Its antigen specificity is not known. Base qualities are missing; no much larger clone stands one base away.

This chain joins TRBV20-1 to TRBJ1-1, with no confident D gene call. The specimen sequenced was PBMCs. This sequence originates from a woman in her fifties or sixties in good health and CMV-seropositive. The DNA sequence is given as TGCAGTGCTAGAGACCTAAGAGCTTTCTTT. Its protein is CSARDLRAFF.